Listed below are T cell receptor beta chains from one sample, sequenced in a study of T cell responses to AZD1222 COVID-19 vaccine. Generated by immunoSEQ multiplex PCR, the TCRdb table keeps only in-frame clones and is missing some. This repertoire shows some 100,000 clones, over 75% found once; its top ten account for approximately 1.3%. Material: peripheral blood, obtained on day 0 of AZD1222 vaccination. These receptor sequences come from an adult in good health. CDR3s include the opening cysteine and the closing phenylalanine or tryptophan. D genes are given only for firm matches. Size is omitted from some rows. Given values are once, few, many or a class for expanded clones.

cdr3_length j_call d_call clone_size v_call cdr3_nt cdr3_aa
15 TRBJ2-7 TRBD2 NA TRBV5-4 TGTGCCAGCAGTACGGATCGGGAGGCTTCCTACGAGCAGTACTTC CASSTDREASYEQYF
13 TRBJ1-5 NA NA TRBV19 TGTGCCAGTAGGCAGGGGCTCCGGGGGCCCCAGCATTTT CASRQGLRGPQHF
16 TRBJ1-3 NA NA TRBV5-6 TGTGCCAGCAGCTCCCTGACAGTTCGCTCTGGAAACACCATATATTTT CASSSLTVRSGNTIYF
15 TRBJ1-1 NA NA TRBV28 TGTGCCAGCAGTAGGCATAACAGGCCGAACACTGAAGCTTTCTTT CASSRHNRPNTEAFF
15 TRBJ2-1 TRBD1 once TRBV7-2 TGTGCCAGCAGCACGGACAGGGGAGGGTACAATGAGCAGTTCTTC CASSTDRGGYNEQFF
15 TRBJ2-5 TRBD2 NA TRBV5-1 TGCGCCAGCAGCCCGGAGCGGGGGACGGGGAAGACCCAGTACTTC CASSPERGTGKTQYF
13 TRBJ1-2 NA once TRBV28 TGTGCCAGCAGTGTCCGAGGGGACTATGGCTACACCTTC CASSVRGDYGYTF
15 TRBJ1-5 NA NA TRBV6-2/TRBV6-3 TGTGCCAGCAGTCGATCGCACAATATCAATCAGCCCCAGCATTTT CASSRSHNINQPQHF
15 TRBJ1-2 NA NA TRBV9 TGTGCCAGCAGCGAGGGGTTGGGGGGAGGCTATGGCTACACCTTC CASSEGLGGGYGYTF
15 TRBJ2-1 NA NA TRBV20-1 TGCAGTGCTAGTACCCTAGCCAATACATACAATGAGCAGTTCTTC CSASTLANTYNEQFF
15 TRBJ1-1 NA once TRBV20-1 TGCAGTGCTAGTTCAATGACAGCCTTTTTCACTGAAGCTTTCTTT CSASSMTAFFTEAFF
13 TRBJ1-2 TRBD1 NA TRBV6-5 TGTGCCAGCAACCAAAGACAGGGCGTCGGCTACACCTTC CASNQRQGVGYTF
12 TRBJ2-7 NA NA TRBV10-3 TGTGCCATCAGTGAGTTGCGGTCCGAGCAGTACTTC CAISELRSEQYF
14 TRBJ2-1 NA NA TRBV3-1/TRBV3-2 TGTGCCAGCAGCCAAGATCATGTTTCTGGTGAGCAGTTCTTC CASSQDHVSGEQFF
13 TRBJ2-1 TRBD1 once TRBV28 TGTGCCAGCAGCTCCGGACAGGACAATGAGCAGTTCTTC CASSSGQDNEQFF
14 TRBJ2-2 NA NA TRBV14 TGTGCCAGCAGCCAAGTAAGGGGCACCGGGGAGCTGTTTTTT CASSQVRGTGELFF
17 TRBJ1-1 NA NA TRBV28 TGTGCCAGCAGAACCCAGACGGGACCTCAGATGAACACTGAAGCTTTCTTT CASRTQTGPQMNTEAFF
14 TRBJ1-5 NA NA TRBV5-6 TGTGCCAGCAGCCACCGGGCATCTGGCTCCCCCCAGCATTTT CASSHRASGSPQHF
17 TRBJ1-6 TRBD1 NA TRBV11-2 TGTGCCAGCAGCTTCAGCCCCGGACAGGGGGCTAATTCACCCCTCCACTTT CASSFSPGQGANSPLHF
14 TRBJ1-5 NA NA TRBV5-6 TGTGCCAGCAGCTTCGGACAAAGCAATCAGCCCCAGCATTTT CASSFGQSNQPQHF
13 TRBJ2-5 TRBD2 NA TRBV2 TGTGCCAGCAGGGGACTAGACCAAGAGACCCAGTACTTC CASRGLDQETQYF
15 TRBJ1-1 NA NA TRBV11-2 TGTGCCAGCAGCTTAGTGGGTAACATGAACACTGAAGCTTTCTTT CASSLVGNMNTEAFF
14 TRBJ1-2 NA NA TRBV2 TGTGCCAGCAGTGTGACAGACCTTGGGTATGGCTACACCTTC CASSVTDLGYGYTF
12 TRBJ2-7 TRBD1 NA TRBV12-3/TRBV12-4 TGTGCCAGCAGGGACAGGGGAGGCGAGCAGTACTTC CASRDRGGEQYF
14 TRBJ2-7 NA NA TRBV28 TGTGCCAGCAGCCCGGCCTTTCATTTGTACGAGCAGTACTTC CASSPAFHLYEQYF
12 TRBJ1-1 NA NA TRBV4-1 TGCGCCAGCAGCCAACTCGACAGTGAAGCTTTCTTT CASSQLDSEAFF
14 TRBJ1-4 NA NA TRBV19 TGTGCCAGCCGAGACGGGGAGTTTCGAGGAAAACTGTTTTTT CASRDGEFRGKLFF
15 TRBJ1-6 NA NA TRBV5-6 TGTGCCAGCAGCTGGGGACGGTCGAATAATTCACCCCTCCACTTT CASSWGRSNNSPLHF
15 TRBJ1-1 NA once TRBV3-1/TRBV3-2 TGTGCCAGCAGCCAAGATAGCGCACCGGACACTGAAGCTTTCTTT CASSQDSAPDTEAFF
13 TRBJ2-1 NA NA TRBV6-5 TGTGCCAGCTCAGGGGTTCGGTACAATGAGCAGTTCTTC CASSGVRYNEQFF
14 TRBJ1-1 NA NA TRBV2 TGTGCCAGCAGTGATATATTGCTGAACACTGAAGCTTTCTTT CASSDILLNTEAFF
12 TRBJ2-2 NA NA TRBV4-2 TGTGCCAGCAGCCAAGCCACCGGGGAGCTGTTTTTT CASSQATGELFF
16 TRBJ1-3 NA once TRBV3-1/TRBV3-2 TGTGCCAGCAGCTTCGACAGATTCAGCTCTGGAAACACCATATATTTT CASSFDRFSSGNTIYF
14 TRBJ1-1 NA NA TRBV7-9 TGTGCCAGCAGCGCTACTGGAGGGGGGACTGAAGCTTTCTTT CASSATGGGTEAFF
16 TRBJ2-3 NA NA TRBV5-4 TGTGCCAGCAGCCCGTACGGGACTCTTGCCCCAGATACGCAGTATTTT CASSPYGTLAPDTQYF
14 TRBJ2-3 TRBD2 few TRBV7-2 TGTGCCAGCAGACCGGGACTAGGGGCAGGTACGCAGTATTTT CASRPGLGAGTQYF
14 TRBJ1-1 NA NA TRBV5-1 TGCGCCAGCAGCTTGAATGTGGGAGGGACTGAAGCTTTCTTT CASSLNVGGTEAFF
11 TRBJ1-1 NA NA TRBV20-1 TGCAGTGCTGGACAGCCCCGGGAAGCTTTCTTT CSAGQPREAFF
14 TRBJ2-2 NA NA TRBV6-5 TGTGCCAGTAAAACGGCATTTAGCACCGGGGAGCTGTTTTTT CASKTAFSTGELFF
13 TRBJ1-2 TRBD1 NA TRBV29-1 TGCAGCGTTGGTAGGGACAGGGGCGATGGCTACACCTTC CSVGRDRGDGYTF
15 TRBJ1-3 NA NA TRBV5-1 TGCGCCAGCAGCTTGCACTGGGAGGACGGAAACACCATATATTTT CASSLHWEDGNTIYF
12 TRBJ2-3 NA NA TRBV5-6 TGTGCCAGCAGCACCGGGACCGGCATCGGGTATTTT CASSTGTGIGYF